These 16 T cell receptor beta chains were sequenced from one sample in a study of cytomegalovirus exposure and HLA in healthy donors. Researchers ran the PCR with 60 Vbeta and 13 Jbeta primers. The repertoire was sequenced with immunoSEQ multiplex PCR; TCRdb's copy has only in-frame clones and lacks some. The data show approximately 170,000 clones, 77% seen once. The sample consisted of PBMCs. These receptors all come from a woman aged 40 to 50 in good health and CMV-seropositive.

V and J are TRBV7-8 and TRBJ2-7; 10 nucleotides match TRBD1. Germline CDR1 reads SGHVS; CDR2 reads FQNEAQ. The CDR3 contains 14 residues. J lost 5 bases, V lost 3 bases, and 4 bases had no gene match. CDR3 DNA: TGTGCCAGCAGCTTCCGGGACAGGGGCAACGAGCAGTACTTC. Translating gives CASSFRDRGNEQYF.

This clone was found a few times. The chain links TRBV6-5 to TRBJ2-7, with D maybe TRBD2 (7 bases). Germline V gene sequence: CDR1 MNHEY, CDR2 SVGAGI. Trimming removed 2 bases at V and 6 bases at J, with 17 bases between. This CDR3 is built from 15 residues. CDR3 sequence: CASSYGGARSSEQYF. The CDR3 DNA reads as TGTGCCAGCAGTTACGGGGGGGCCCGGTCGTCCGAGCAGTACTTC.

The chain links TRBV6-5 to TRBJ1-2; 9 bases map to TRBD1. CDR3 length: 15 amino acids. V lost 6 bases, J lost 0 bases, and 5 bases stayed unmatched. Germline assignment: CDR1 MNHEY and CDR2 SVGAGI. CDR3 sequence reads: CASSVGQGTNYGYTF. In DNA, the CDR3 is TGTGCCAGCAGCGTGGGACAGGGTACTAACTATGGCTACACCTTC.

J is TRBJ2-4 and V is TRBV16; 8 bases are shared with TRBD1. The germline gives CDR1 KGHSY, CDR2 FQNENV. J lost 3 bases, V lost 3 bases, and 4 bases had no gene match. The CDR3 runs to 15 residues. The CDR3 DNA reads TGTGCCAGCAGCCAGGCGGGACAGGACAAAAACATTCAGTACTTC. Protein sequence: CASSQAGQDKNIQYF.

The chain is built from TRBV14 and TRBJ1-2; a possible D gene is TRBD1 (6 bases). The CDR3 runs to 15 residues. With 3 bases removed from V and 2 bases from J, the gap between germline ends came to 13 bases. Germline assignment: CDR1 SGHDN and CDR2 FVKESK. The CDR3: CASSHIDRINYGYTF. The CDR3 DNA is TGTGCCAGCAGCCACATCGACAGGATCAACTATGGCTACACCTTC.

V and J are TRBV6-1 and TRBJ1-2; 7 bases fit TRBD1. The CDR3 runs 14 residues. The germline gives CDR1 MNHNS, CDR2 SASEGT. The V and J ends lost 4 bases and 4 bases, in that order; junction bases with no gene match: 6. The CDR3 DNA is TGTGCCAGCAGTGTGGAACAGGGGATCTATGGCTACACCTTC. Translation: CASSVEQGIYGYTF.

This clone was counted only a few times. This chain joins TRBV7-8 and TRBJ2-7; D might be TRBD2 (5 bases). Germline CDR1 and CDR2: SGHVS and FQNEAQ. V was clipped by 0 bases and J by 2 bases, with 8 bases between them. This CDR3 has 14 amino acids. The chain's CDR3 is CASSLADLTYEQYF. The CDR3 DNA follows: TGTGCCAGCAGCTTAGCGGACTTAACCTACGAGCAGTACTTC.

This clone has a handful of counts. The V and J genes are TRBV6-1 and TRBJ1-6; no definite D call. V lost 4 bases, J lost 8 bases, and 12 bases lay in between. CDR1 is MNHNS and CDR2 is SASEGT in the germline V gene. This CDR3 is built from 14 residues. The CDR3 protein is CASSGKTLYSPLHF. The CDR3 bases are TGTGCCAGCAGTGGGAAGACACTTTATTCACCCCTCCACTTT.

To note about this clone: The sample holds other DNA sequences that translate to the same CDR3. The V and J genes are TRBV29-1 and TRBJ1-2; a possible D gene is TRBD1 (5 bases). This CDR3 is 14 amino acids long. V shed 7 bases and J shed 0 bases, with 15 bases lying between them. Germline V gene lookup returns CDR1 SQVTM and CDR2 ANQGSEA. The CDR3 loop is CSAPFGAANYGYTF. CDR3 bases: TGCAGCGCCCCGTTTGGGGCAGCTAACTATGGCTACACCTTC.

The V call is TRBV19, the J call TRBJ2-7; D not certain. The germline V gene has CDR1 LNHDA and CDR2 SQIVND (reference sequence). V was trimmed by 2 bases and J by 6 bases, leaving 17 bases between them. This CDR3 contains 15 residues. The CDR3, as DNA: TGTGCCAGTAGTATATTGATCGGTACCCTCTCCGAGCAGTACTTC. As protein: CASSILIGTLSEQYF.

This chain uses TRBV27 with TRBJ2-2, with TRBD2 identical over 12 bases. The CDR3 covers 15 residues. Germline CDR1 MNHEY, CDR2 SMNVEV (reference sequence). The V gene end was trimmed by 6 bases and the J gene end by 5 bases; junction bases not matched to a gene: 4. The CDR3 region has the DNA TGTGCCAGCAGCCTAGCGGGGGGGCGGACCGGGGAGCTGTTTTTT. This translates into CASSLAGGRTGELFF.

The genes are TRBV12-5 and TRBJ1-6; D is unclear. V gave up 1 base and J gave up 10 bases, with 5 bases separating them. Germline CDR1 is LGHNT and CDR2 is FRNRAP. The CDR3 has 12 amino acids. The CDR3 DNA follows: TGTGCTAGTGGTTTGGACTCATCACCCCTCCACTTT. It yields the protein CASGLDSSPLHF.

This clone appeared a few times. The rearrangement uses TRBV30 and TRBJ2-3; 11 bases match TRBD2. Per the germline V gene, CDR1 is GTSNPN and CDR2 is SVGIG (reference sequence). CDR3 length: 16 amino acids. Trimming cost V 2 bases and J 2 bases; bases outside gene matches: 6. The DNA of the CDR3 is TGTGCCTGGAGTCTAGGACTAGCGGGTTCCACAGATACGCAGTATTTT. Protein product: CAWSLGLAGSTDTQYF.

The V gene is TRBV18, the J gene TRBJ1-1; perhaps TRBD1 as D (5 bases). In germline, CDR1 is KGHSH, CDR2 LQKENI. V was cut by 3 bases and J by 1 base, with 9 bases left in between. CDR3 size: 14 residues. In DNA, the CDR3 is TGTGCCAGCTCACCTAGGGGTTCGAACACTGAAGCTTTCTTT. Protein product: CASSPRGSNTEAFF.

The chain couples TRBV5-4 to TRBJ2-1; D is unresolved. CDR3 size: 14 residues. The germline V gene has CDR1 SGHNT and CDR2 YYREEE (reference sequence). V was cut by 1 base and J by 0 bases, with 5 bases left in between. CDR3: CASSLYSSYNEQFF. The CDR3 DNA sequence: TGTGCCAGCAGCTTGTACAGCTCCTACAATGAGCAGTTCTTC.

CDR3 sequence: CASSESQETQYF. CDR3 nucleotides: TGTGCCAGCAGTGAATCGCAGGAGACCCAGTACTTC. The chain carries TRBV25-1 and TRBJ2-5; no firm D call. Trimming cost V 1 base and J 5 bases, with 5 bases left between them. The CDR3 extends over 12 amino acids. Germline CDR1 reads MGHDK; CDR2 reads SYGVNS.